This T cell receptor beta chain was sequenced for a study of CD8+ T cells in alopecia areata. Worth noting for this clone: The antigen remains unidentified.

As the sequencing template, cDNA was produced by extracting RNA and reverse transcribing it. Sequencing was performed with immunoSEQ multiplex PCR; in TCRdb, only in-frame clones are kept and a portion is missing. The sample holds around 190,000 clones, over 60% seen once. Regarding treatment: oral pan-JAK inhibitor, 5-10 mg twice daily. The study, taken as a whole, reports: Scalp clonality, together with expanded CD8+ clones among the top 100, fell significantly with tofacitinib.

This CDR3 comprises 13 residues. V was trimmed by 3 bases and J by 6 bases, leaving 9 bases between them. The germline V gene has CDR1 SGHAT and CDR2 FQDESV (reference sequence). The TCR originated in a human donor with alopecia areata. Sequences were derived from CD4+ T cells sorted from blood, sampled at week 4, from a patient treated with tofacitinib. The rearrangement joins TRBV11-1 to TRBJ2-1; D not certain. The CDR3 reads CASSFGGRNEQFF. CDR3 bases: TGTGCCAGCAGCTTCGGTGGGCGCAATGAGCAGTTCTTC.